The TCR beta chain described here comes from a study of Ad26.COV2.S vaccination and SARS-CoV-2 variants. Notes on the study in general: The TCR breadth and depth analyses may have produced an underestimate of total T cell responses.

In the case of this clone: What it recognizes is unknown.

Measured with immunoSEQ multiplex PCR; TCRdb has only the in-frame clones, and not every one. The data contain more than 350,000 clones, approximately 90% of them seen just once; the ten biggest clones take up 9.5% to 15%. The treatment is: over 15 received Ad26.COV2.S at low or high dose, single or two shots; about 5 received placebo; per-sample allocation not given. At day 63 after the first vaccine or placebo injection, samples were drawn. The TCR sequence derives from a person between 18 and 65 years old who received the Ad26.COV2.S COVID-19 vaccine or a placebo. The specimen was peripheral blood, collected in a trial of Ad26.COV2.S vaccine versus placebo.

CDR3 in amino acids: CAWNVPGSSSYNEQFF. Here the CDR3 DNA reads TGTGCCTGGAACGTGCCGGGCTCAAGCTCCTACAATGAGCAGTTCTTC. The chain couples TRBV30 to TRBJ2-1, with D hard to call. The CDR3 contains 16 residues. Trimming removed 4 bases at V and 0 bases at J, with 16 bases between. CDR1 is GTSNPN, CDR2 SVGIG, per germline (reference sequence).